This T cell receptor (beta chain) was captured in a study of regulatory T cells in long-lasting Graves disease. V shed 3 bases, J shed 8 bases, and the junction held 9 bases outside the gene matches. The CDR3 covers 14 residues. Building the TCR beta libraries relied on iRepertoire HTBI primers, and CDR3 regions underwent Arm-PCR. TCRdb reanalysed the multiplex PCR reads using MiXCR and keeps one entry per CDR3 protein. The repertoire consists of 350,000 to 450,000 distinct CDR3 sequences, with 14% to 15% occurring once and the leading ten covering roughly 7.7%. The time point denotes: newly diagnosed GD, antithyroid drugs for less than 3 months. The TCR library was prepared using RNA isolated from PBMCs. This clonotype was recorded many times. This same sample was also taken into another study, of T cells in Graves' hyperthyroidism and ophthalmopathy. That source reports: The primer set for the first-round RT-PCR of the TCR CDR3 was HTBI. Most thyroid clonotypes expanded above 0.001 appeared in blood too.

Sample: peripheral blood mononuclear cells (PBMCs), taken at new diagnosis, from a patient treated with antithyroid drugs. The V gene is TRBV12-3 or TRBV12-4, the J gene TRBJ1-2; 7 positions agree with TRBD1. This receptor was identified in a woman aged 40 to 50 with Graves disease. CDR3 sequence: CASSLRGLVGGYTF. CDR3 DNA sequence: TGTGCCAGCAGTTTGAGGGGGCTCGTCGGAGGCTACACCTTC.